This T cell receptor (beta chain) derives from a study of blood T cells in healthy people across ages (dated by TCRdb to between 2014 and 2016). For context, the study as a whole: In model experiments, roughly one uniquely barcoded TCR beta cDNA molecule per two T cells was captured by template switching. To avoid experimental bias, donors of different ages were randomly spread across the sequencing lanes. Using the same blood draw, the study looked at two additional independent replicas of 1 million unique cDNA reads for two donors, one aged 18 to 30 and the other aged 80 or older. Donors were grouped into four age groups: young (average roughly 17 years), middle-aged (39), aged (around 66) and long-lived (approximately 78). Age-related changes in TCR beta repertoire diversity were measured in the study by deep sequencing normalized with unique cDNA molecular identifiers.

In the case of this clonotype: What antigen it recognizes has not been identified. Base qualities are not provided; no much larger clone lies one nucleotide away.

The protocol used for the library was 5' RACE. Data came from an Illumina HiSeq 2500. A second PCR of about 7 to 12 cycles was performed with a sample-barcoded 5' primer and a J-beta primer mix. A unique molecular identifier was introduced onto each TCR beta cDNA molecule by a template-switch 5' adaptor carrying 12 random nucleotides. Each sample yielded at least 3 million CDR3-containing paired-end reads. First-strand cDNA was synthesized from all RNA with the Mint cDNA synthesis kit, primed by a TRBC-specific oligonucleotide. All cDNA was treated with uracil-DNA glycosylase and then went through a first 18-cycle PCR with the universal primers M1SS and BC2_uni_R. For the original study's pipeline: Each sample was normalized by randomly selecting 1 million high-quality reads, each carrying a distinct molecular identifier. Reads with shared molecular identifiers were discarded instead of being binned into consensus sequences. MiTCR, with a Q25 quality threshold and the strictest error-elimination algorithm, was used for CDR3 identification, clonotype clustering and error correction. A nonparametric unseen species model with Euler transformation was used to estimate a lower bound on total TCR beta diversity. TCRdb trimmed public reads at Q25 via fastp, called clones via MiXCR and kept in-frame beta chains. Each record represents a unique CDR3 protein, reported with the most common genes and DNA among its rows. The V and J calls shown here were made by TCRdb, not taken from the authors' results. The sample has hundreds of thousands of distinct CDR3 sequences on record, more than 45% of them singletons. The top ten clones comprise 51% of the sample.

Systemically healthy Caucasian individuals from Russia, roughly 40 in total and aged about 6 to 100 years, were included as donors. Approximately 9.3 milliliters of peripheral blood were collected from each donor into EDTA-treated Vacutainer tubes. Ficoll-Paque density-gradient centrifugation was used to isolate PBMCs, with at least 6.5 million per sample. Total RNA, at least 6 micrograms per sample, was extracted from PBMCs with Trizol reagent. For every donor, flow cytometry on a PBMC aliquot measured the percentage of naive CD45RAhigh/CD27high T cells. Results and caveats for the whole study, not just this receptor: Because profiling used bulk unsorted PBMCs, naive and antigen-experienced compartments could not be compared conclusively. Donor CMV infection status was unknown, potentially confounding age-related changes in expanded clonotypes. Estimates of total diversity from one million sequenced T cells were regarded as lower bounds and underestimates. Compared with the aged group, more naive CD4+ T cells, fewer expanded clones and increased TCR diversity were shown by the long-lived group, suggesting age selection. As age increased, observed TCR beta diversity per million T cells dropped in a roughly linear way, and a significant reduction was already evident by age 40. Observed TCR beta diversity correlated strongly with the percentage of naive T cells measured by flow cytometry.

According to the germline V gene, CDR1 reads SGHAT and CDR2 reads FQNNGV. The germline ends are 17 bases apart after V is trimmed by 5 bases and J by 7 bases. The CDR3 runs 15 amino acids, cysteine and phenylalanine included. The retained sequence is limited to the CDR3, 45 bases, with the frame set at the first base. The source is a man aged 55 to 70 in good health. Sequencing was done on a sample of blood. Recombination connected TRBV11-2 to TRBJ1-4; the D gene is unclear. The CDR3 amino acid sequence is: CASSPRPSGSEKLFF. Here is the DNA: TGTGCCAGCAGCCCCCGCCCGTCAGGTAGTGAAAAACTGTTTTTT.